This T cell receptor (beta chain) was identified in a study of spatial heterogeneity in lung cancer. General study results and limits: Expanded alpha and beta TCR counts within tumors tracked tumor mutation counts. Counts for ubiquitous and regional expanded TCRs went along with ubiquitous and regional nonsynonymous mutations, respectively.

Indicated time point: sample taken at primary tumor resection. Frozen PBMC, nontumor lung or tumor provided whole RNA, which was sequenced unsorted. TCRdb recomputed calls from the 5' RACE reads with MiXCR, one row per CDR3 protein. The repertoire holds 7,500 to 9,000 distinct CDR3 sequences, with over 8.5% as singletons. Trimming removed 6 bases at V and 5 bases at J, with 16 bases between. The CDR3 length is 14 residues. Germline loops: CDR1 MDHEN, CDR2 SYDVKM. This clonotype was recorded many times. Its specificity is unknown. The sample was lung tumor tissue, taken at surgery. The gene calls are TRBV28 and TRBJ1-1; D gene ambiguous. This TCR was sampled from a male donor with early-stage non-small cell lung cancer. The CDR3 sequence: CASSLTLMGTEAFF. CDR3 DNA: TGTGCCAGCAGCCTTACTCTAATGGGTACTGAAGCTTTCTTT.